The rows below give T cell receptor beta chains drawn from one sample of a study of Ad26.COV2.S vaccination and SARS-CoV-2 variants. Clones were sequenced by immunoSEQ multiplex PCR, and TCRdb holds only the in-frame ones, with some missing. The table includes about 460,000 clones, about nine tenths detected once. The material sequenced was peripheral blood, taken in a trial of Ad26.COV2.S vaccine versus placebo. The receptor set was obtained from a person aged 18-65 years who received the Ad26.COV2.S COVID-19 vaccine or a placebo. Each CDR3 is given without its conserved first and last residue. D genes are given only for firm matches.

>TRBJ2-2|TRBD1|TRBV5-4
ASRLDRTNTGELF
>TRBJ2-3|-|TRBV24-1
ATSDAADTQY
>TRBJ2-2|TRBD2|TRBV19
ASSGPRLADSTGELF
>TRBJ2-1|TRBD2|TRBV24-1
ATSDPRTSRNEQF
>TRBJ1-1|-|TRBV7-2
ASSDTGVMNTEAF
>TRBJ2-1|-|TRBV3-1/TRBV3-2
ASSQALNEQF
>TRBJ2-1|TRBD2|TRBV6-5
ASSLAVFSYNEQF
>TRBJ1-1|TRBD1|TRBV18
ASSPFEEGAILANTEAF
>TRBJ1-6|TRBD1|TRBV7-9
ASSSGTANSPLH
>TRBJ1-3|-|TRBV14
ASSQVQSSGNIIY
>TRBJ2-7|TRBD2|TRBV6-5
ASSYSFTSGSYEQY
>TRBJ1-6|-|TRBV7-9
ASSLGNSPLH
>TRBJ2-7|-|TRBV4-1
ASSQASPGLTEQY
>TRBJ1-2|TRBD1|TRBV6-6
ASIISGGGYT
>TRBJ1-4|TRBD1|TRBV29-1
SARDRAEKLF
>TRBJ2-3|-|TRBV19
ASSILGGTDTQY
>TRBJ2-7|-|TRBV11-3
ASSLGRFYEQY
>TRBJ1-1|TRBD1|TRBV6-6
ASSYGGRGLTEAF
>TRBJ1-2|TRBD1|TRBV18
ASSPYFSPGQGARYGYT
>TRBJ1-1|-|TRBV2
ASSGSYRVTEAF
>TRBJ1-1|-|TRBV2
ASSETGAAFEAF
>TRBJ1-5|-|TRBV2
ASSEESFGYQPQH
>TRBJ1-2|-|TRBV28
ASSLDPGFNYGYT
>TRBJ2-3|TRBD2|TRBV2
ASSVPPSGSRDTQY
>TRBJ2-7|TRBD1|TRBV5-1
ASSFTRDSLIYEQY
>TRBJ1-3|TRBD1|TRBV19
ASSPRTGGLSPDTIY
>TRBJ2-7|TRBD2|TRBV13
ASSARLAGHNYEQY
>TRBJ2-5|TRBD2|TRBV9
ASSVDTSGKTQY
>TRBJ1-5|-|TRBV18
ASSPGEHQPQH
>TRBJ1-5|-|TRBV5-8
ASSFFLGSNQPQH
>TRBJ2-5|-|TRBV11-2
ASSRGTLRFQETQY
>TRBJ2-1|TRBD2|TRBV9
ASSTSGGINEQF
>TRBJ2-5|TRBD1|TRBV18
ASSPPRGPETQY
>TRBJ2-1|TRBD2|TRBV3-1/TRBV3-2
ASSLREGNEQF
>TRBJ1-1|TRBD1|TRBV6-5
ASSYGQGLTEAF
>TRBJ2-1|TRBD2|TRBV5-1
ASRPKLAGAYNEQF
>TRBJ2-1|-|TRBV6-6
ASSYSGGPSYNEQF
>TRBJ1-1|-|TRBV27
ASSLTTGIMNTEAF
>TRBJ2-7|-|TRBV12-1
ASLVEFLSYEQY
>TRBJ1-1|-|TRBV30
AWNVRSMNTEAF
>TRBJ2-1|-|TRBV6-5
ASNTRAPRDNEQF
>TRBJ2-3|TRBD1|TRBV19
ASSTGGQGARDTQY
>TRBJ2-7|-|TRBV19
ASNIGGSYEQY
>TRBJ2-7|TRBD1|TRBV7-9
ASSGNRDRDEQY
>TRBJ1-3|-|TRBV2
ASSGSFSGNTIY
>TRBJ2-5|-|TRBV30
AWSGGGEETQY
>TRBJ2-1|TRBD1|TRBV5-8
ASRLQGSYNEQF
>TRBJ1-2|-|TRBV27
ASSFGANYGYT
>TRBJ2-1|TRBD2|TRBV6-6
ASSPSGGFTQSSYNEQF
>TRBJ1-1|-|TRBV6-6
ASSFTPTGKNTEAF
>TRBJ2-7|-|TRBV24-1
ATRSGSGHEQY
>TRBJ1-3|-|TRBV19
AIKTGNTIY
>TRBJ1-2|-|TRBV5-1
ASSLEGRRYGYT
>TRBJ2-2|-|TRBV27
ASRLNAGQDTGELF
>TRBJ2-3|-|TRBV28
ASSLRRDIVSDTQY